Below, 22 T cell receptor beta chains from the same sample are listed, as sequenced in a study of human CD8 memory T cell subsets. UMI-labeled 5' RACE yielded the TCR beta libraries. Reprocessing the 5' RACE reads, TCRdb reports a single entry for every CDR3 protein and omits DNA. The sample has about 5,000 distinct CDR3 sequences; the top ten hold under 30%. The sample was CD8+ T cells from PBMCs. These receptors originate from a human donor in good health.

By frequency, this clonotype registers medium-sized (0.01 to 0.1%). V and J are TRBV10-3 and TRBJ2-7; TCRdb gives TRBD2 as the D gene, but with no DNA this cannot be confirmed. This CDR3 comprises 16 residues. Per germline, CDR1 ENHRY and CDR2 SYGVKD. This CDR3 reads CAISESGTSGSSEQYF.

In terms of frequency, this clonotype is medium-sized. The CDR3 sequence is CASSQDLEVTEAFF. The rearrangement links TRBV4-2 to TRBJ1-1. This CDR3 spans 14 amino acids. Germline V CDR1 and CDR2: LGHNA, YNFKEQ.

CDR3: CASSEAAGRDEQFF. This sequence joins TRBV6-1 and TRBJ2-1; TCRdb reports TRBD2, a call that lacks DNA to check it against. The CDR3 contains 14 residues. Per germline, CDR1 MNHNS and CDR2 SASEGT.

Judged by frequency, this clonotype is medium-sized. The chain joins TRBV20-1 to TRBJ2-7; TCRdb proposes TRBD2, but this gene call is untestable without DNA. There are 18 residues in the CDR3. Germline V gene lookup returns CDR1 DFQATT and CDR2 SNEGSKA (reference sequence). The CDR3 loop is CSARTPTHGTSDQYEQYF.

The chain links TRBV28 to TRBJ2-1; TCRdb's D call of TRBD1 is untestable without DNA. CDR1 is MDHEN, CDR2 SYDVKM, per germline. This CDR3 has 17 amino acids. CDR3 sequence: CASSFRFRGAVYNEQFF.

This clonotype shows up as medium-sized by frequency. This rearrangement joins TRBV19 to TRBJ1-1; TCRdb designates TRBD1, a call that cannot be tested without DNA. This CDR3 spans 15 amino acids. Germline V lookup: CDR1 LNHDA, CDR2 SQIVND (reference sequence). The CDR3 region is CASSISLTGNTEAFF. The whole variable domain, filled in from reference TRBV19 and TRBJ1-1, reads DGGITQSPKYLFRKEGQNVTLSCEQNLNHDAMYWYRQDPGQGLRLIYYSQIVNDFQKGDIAEGYSVSREKKESFPLTVTSAQKNPTAFYLCASSISLTGNTEAFFGQGTRLTVV.

This chain links TRBV6-4 with TRBJ2-3. Germline CDR1 and CDR2: MRHNA and SNTAGT. This CDR3 spans 13 amino acids. The CDR3 is CASSDSHTDTQYF.

This chain links TRBV5-1 with TRBJ2-3; TCRdb returns TRBD2, unconfirmable since there is no DNA. The CDR3 covers 17 residues. The V gene's germline CDR1 is SGHRS and CDR2 YFSETQ. The CDR3 is CASSLVLAGGPTDTQYF.

This clonotype ranks as medium-sized (0.01 to 0.1%) in terms of frequency. The CDR3 spells CASSESAESSGNTIYF. The chain has TRBV25-1 and TRBJ1-3. The CDR3 is made up of 16 amino acids. The germline V gene encodes CDR1 MGHDK and CDR2 SYGVNS.

This clonotype ranks as medium-sized in terms of frequency. CDR3 region: CASSKEITDTQYF. V and J are TRBV6-4 and TRBJ2-3. This CDR3 is 13 amino acids long. Germline CDR1 MRHNA, CDR2 SNTAGT.

The chain recombines TRBV7-2 with TRBJ2-3; the TRBD1 assignment by TCRdb is unverifiable without DNA. CDR1 and CDR2 (germline): SGHTA, FQGNSA. The CDR3 sequence is 15 residues long. CDR3 residues: CASSLGGADTDTQYF.

The V gene is TRBV6-4, the J gene TRBJ2-1; TCRdb's D call of TRBD2 is untestable without DNA. CDR3 length: 15 amino acids. The germline gives CDR1 MRHNA, CDR2 SNTAGT. The chain's CDR3 is CASSDSSGGNNEQFF.

The chain has TRBV5-6 and TRBJ2-7; TCRdb calls TRBD2, which cannot be checked without DNA. Per the germline V gene, CDR1 is SGHDT and CDR2 is YYEEEE. This CDR3 has 16 residues. This CDR3 reads CASSLAGLAGDREQYF.

The gene calls are TRBV2 and TRBJ1-2. Germline loops: CDR1 SNHLY, CDR2 FYNNEI. The CDR3 extends over 14 amino acids. CDR3 amino acids: CASSDGSGSRGYTF. Using reference TRBV2 and TRBJ1-2 for the parts outside the CDR3, the full variable domain is EPEVTQTPSHQVTQMGQEVILRCVPISNHLYFYWYRQILGQKVEFLVSFYNNEISEKSEIFDDQFSVERPDGSNFTLKIRSTKLEDSAMYFCASSDGSGSRGYTFGSGTRLTVV.

The genes are TRBV20-1 and TRBJ2-7. The CDR3 totals 13 residues. Germline lookup yields CDR1 DFQATT and CDR2 SNEGSKA (reference sequence). CDR3 residues: CSARDLTGYEQYF.

The chain links TRBV7-3 to TRBJ1-3. CDR1 is SGHTA and CDR2 is FQGTGA in the germline V gene. The CDR3 sequence is 15 residues long. The CDR3 reads CASSPTGDSGNTIYF.

According to its frequency, this clonotype is medium-sized. The rearrangement links TRBV20-1 to TRBJ2-5; TCRdb calls TRBD2, which cannot be checked without DNA. The CDR3 covers 14 residues. Looked up from germline, CDR1 is DFQATT and CDR2 is SNEGSKA (reference sequence). CDR3 region: CSARAGGNQETQYF.

V gene TRBV4-3 combines with J gene TRBJ1-6; TCRdb selects TRBD1, and the lack of DNA leaves this call unchecked. The germline V gene has CDR1 LGHNA and CDR2 YSLEER. CDR3 length: 16 amino acids. The CDR3 region is CASSQDFEGGNSPLHF.

This chain uses TRBV20-1 with TRBJ1-2; checking the TCRdb D call of TRBD1 is not possible without DNA. Germline lookup yields CDR1 DFQATT and CDR2 SNEGSKA (reference sequence). The CDR3 contains 14 residues. CDR3 in amino acids: CSANPGQVSYGYTF.

The rearrangement uses TRBV2 and TRBJ2-7; lacking DNA, the TRBD1 call made by TCRdb goes unchecked. CDR1 and CDR2 from the germline V gene are SNHLY and FYNNEI. The length of the CDR3 is 14 residues. CDR3 region: CASTQNRGRYEQYF.

In terms of frequency, this clonotype is medium-sized. The chain couples TRBV28 to TRBJ2-7; TCRdb selects TRBD2, and the lack of DNA leaves this call unchecked. Germline assignment: CDR1 MDHEN and CDR2 SYDVKM. CDR3 length: 17 amino acids. The CDR3 loop is CASSFPLAGGQSYEQYF.

The genes are TRBV6-2 or TRBV6-3 and TRBJ2-3; with no DNA, the TCRdb D assignment of TRBD2 cannot be verified. Per the germline V gene, CDR1 is MNHEY and CDR2 is SVGEGT. The CDR3 sequence is 14 residues long. CDR3 sequence: CASSYTSPTDTQYF.